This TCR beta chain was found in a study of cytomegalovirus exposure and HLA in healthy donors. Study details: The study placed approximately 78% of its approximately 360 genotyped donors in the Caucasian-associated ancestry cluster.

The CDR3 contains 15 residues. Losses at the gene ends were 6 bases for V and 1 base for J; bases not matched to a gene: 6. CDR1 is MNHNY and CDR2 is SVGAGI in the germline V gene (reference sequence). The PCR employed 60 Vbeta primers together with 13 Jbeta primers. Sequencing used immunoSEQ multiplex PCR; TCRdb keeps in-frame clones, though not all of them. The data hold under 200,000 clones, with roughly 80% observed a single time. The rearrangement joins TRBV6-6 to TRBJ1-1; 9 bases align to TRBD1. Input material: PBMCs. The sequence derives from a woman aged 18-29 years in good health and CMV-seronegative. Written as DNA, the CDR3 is TGTGCCAGCAGGGGAACGGGACAGGGGAACACTGAAGCTTTCTTT. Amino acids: CASRGTGQGNTEAFF.